These 2 T cell receptor beta chains came from one sample sequenced in a study of graft-versus-host responses after intestinal transplantation (dated by TCRdb to the early 2020s). These receptors are not linked to any known antigen. Libraries were made using the immunoSEQ multiplex PCR assay. TCRdb took this table from immuneACCESS and kept in-frame rearrangements with V and J called. Such tables lack part of the clones; where checked against another copy, unresolved V genes explain under half of the gap, and the rest is unexplained. This sample lists some 110,000 clones; roughly 90% were detected once. Together, the top ten hold 0.7% to 0.9% of the sample. Reading the label with the study, this specimen's time point is: cells obtained before transplantation from donor or recipient. Here the sequenced sample was unstimulated CD4+ T cells sorted from spleen or lymph node cells, taken before intestinal transplant. All receptors come from a human donor who received an intestinal transplant.

The chain uses TRBV6-6 and TRBJ2-4; possible D gene TRBD1, 6 bases. This CDR3 has 14 residues. Germline V lookup: CDR1 MNHNY, CDR2 SVGAGI (reference sequence). V lost 6 bases to trimming and J lost 4 bases, with 13 bases between them. CDR3: CASSYREGKNIQYF. The DNA of the CDR3 is TGTGCCAGCAGCTACAGGGAAGGGAAAAACATTCAGTACTTC.

The gene calls are TRBV5-1 and TRBJ2-1; 7 positions match TRBD1. V was clipped by 4 bases and J by 6 bases; unmatched bases: 7. The CDR3 contains 14 residues. In germline, CDR1 is SGHRS, CDR2 YFSETQ. The CDR3: CASSRDRAGNEQFF. The CDR3 DNA reads as TGCGCCAGCAGCCGCGACAGGGCAGGCAATGAGCAGTTCTTC.